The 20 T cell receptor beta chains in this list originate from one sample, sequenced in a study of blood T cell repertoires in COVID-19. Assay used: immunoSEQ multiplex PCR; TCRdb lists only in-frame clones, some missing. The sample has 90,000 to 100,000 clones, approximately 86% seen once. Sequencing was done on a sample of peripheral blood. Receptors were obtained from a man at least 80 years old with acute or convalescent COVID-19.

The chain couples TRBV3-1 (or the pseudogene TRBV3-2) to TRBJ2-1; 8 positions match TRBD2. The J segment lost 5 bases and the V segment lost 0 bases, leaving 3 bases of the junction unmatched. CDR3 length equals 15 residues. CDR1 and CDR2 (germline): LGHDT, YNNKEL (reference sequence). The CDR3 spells CASSQEPSGHNEQFF. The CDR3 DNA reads TGTGCCAGCAGCCAAGAACCTAGCGGGCACAATGAGCAGTTCTTC.

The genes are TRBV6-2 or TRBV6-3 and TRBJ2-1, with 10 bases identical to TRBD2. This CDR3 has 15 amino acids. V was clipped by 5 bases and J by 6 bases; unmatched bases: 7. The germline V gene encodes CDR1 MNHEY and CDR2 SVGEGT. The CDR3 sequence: CASSVAGGWVNEQFF. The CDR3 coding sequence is TGTGCCAGCAGTGTAGCGGGAGGCTGGGTCAATGAGCAGTTCTTC.

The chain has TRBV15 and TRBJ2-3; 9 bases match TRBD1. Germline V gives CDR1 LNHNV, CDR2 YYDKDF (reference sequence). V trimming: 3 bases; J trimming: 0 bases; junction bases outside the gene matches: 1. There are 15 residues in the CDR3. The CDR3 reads CATSSDRGSTDTQYF. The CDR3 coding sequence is TGTGCCACCAGCAGCGACAGGGGGAGCACAGATACGCAGTATTTT.

CDR3 in DNA: TGTGCCAGCAGCAGTCGACAGAAAGAGACCCAGTACTTC. Translating it yields CASSSRQKETQYF. The V and J genes are TRBV9 and TRBJ2-5; perhaps TRBD1 as D (5 bases). There are 13 residues in the CDR3. The V and J ends lost 4 bases and 3 bases respectively, with 10 bases between them. The germline gives CDR1 SGDLS, CDR2 YYNGEE.

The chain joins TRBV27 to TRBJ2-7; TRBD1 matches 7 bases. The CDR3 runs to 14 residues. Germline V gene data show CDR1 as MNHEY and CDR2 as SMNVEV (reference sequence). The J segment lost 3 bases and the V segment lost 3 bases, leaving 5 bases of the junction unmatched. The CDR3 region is CASSFYRGNYEQYF. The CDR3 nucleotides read TGTGCCAGCAGTTTTTACAGGGGTAACTACGAGCAGTACTTC.

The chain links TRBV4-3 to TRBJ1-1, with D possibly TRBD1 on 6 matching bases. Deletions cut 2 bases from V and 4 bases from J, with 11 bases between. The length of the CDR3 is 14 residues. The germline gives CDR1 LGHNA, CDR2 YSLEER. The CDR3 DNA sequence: TGCGCCAGCAGCCAATTTGCAGGGGTCACTGAAGCTTTCTTT. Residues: CASSQFAGVTEAFF.

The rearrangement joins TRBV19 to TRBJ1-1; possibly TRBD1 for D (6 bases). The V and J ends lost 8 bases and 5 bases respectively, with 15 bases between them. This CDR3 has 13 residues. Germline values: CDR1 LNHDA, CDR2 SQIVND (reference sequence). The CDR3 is CASGYRVGTEAFF. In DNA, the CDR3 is TGTGCCAGTGGATACAGGGTAGGAACTGAAGCTTTCTTT.

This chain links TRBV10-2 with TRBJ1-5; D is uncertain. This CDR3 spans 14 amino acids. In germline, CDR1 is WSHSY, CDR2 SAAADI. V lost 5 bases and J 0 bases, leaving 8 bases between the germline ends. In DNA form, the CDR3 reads TGCGCCAGCAGTCCCATAGATAGCAATCAGCCCCAGCATTTT. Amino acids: CASSPIDSNQPQHF.

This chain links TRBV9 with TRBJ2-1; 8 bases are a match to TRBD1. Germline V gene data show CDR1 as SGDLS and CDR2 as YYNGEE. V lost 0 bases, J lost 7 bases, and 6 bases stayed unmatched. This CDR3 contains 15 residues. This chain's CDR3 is CASSVGTGLWNEQFF. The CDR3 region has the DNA TGTGCCAGCAGCGTAGGGACAGGGCTCTGGAATGAGCAGTTCTTC. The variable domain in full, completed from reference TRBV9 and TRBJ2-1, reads DSGVTQTPKHLITATGQRVTLRCSPRSGDLSVYWYQQSLDQGLQFLIQYYNGEERAKGNILERFSAQQFPDLHSELNLSSLELGDSALYFCASSVGTGLWNEQFFGPGTRLTVL.

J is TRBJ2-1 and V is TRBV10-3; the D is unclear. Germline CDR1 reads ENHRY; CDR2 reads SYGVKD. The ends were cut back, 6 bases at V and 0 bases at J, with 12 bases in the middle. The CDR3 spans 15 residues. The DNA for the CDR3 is TGTGCCATCAGCTATCGACTGGGCTCCTACAATGAGCAGTTCTTC. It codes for CAISYRLGSYNEQFF.

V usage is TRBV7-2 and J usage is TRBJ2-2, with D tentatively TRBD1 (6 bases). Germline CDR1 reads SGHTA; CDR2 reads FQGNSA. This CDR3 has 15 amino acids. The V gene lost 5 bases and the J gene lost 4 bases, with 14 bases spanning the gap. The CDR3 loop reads CASSKNRAATGELFF. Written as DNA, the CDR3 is TGTGCCAGCAGCAAAAACAGGGCAGCCACCGGGGAGCTGTTTTTT.

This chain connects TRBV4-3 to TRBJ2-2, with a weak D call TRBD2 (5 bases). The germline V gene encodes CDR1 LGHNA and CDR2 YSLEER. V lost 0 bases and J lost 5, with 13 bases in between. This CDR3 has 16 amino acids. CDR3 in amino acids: CASSQDSPGWTGELFF. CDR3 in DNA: TGCGCCAGCAGCCAAGATTCCCCGGGGTGGACCGGGGAGCTGTTTTTT.

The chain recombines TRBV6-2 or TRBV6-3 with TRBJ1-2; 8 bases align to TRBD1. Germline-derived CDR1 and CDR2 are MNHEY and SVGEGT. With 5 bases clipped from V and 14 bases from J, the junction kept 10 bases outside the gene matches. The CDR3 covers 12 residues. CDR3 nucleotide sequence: TGTGCCAGCAGTCCAGGGGGCAGAAGGTCGACCTTC. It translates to CASSPGGRRSTF.

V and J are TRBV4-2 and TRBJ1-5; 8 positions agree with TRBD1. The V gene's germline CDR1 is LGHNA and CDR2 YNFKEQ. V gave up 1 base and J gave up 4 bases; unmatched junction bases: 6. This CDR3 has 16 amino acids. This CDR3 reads CASSQGGRGQNQPQHF. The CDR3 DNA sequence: TGTGCCAGCAGCCAAGGAGGCAGGGGGCAAAATCAGCCCCAGCATTTT.

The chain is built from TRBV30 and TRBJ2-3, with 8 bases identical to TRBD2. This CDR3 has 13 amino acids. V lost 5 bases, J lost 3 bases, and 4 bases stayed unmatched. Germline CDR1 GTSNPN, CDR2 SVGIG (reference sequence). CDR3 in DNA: TGTGCCTGGGGTAGCGGGACGACAGATACGCAGTATTTT. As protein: CAWGSGTTDTQYF.

CDR3 region: CASSPGQRNSPLHF. The CDR3 bases are TGTGCCAGTAGTCCCGGACAGAGGAATTCACCCCTCCACTTT. V and J are TRBV19 and TRBJ1-6; perhaps TRBD1 as D (6 bases). The V and J ends lost 5 bases and 7 bases respectively, with 12 bases between them. Germline lookup yields CDR1 LNHDA and CDR2 SQIVND (reference sequence). The CDR3 contains 14 residues.

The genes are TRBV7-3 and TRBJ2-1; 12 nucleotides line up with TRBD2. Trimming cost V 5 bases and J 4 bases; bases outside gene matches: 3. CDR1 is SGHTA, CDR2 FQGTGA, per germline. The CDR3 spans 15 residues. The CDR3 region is CASSRGTSGYNEQFF. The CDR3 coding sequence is TGTGCCAGCAGCCGGGGGACTAGCGGGTACAATGAGCAGTTCTTC.

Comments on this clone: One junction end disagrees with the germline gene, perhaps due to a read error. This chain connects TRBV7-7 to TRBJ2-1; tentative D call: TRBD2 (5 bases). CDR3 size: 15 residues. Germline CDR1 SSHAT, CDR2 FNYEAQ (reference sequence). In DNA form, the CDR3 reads TGTGCTAGCAGCTTAGAGATGGCTAGCCCCAATGAGCAGTTCTTC. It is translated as CASSLEMASPNEQFF. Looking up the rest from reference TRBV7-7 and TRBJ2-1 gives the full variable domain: GAGVSQSPRYKVTKRGQDVTLRCDPISSHATLYWYQQALGQGPEFLTYFNYEAQPDKSGLPSDRFSAERPEGSISTLTIQRTEQRDSAMYRCASSLEMASPNEQFFGPGTRLTVL.

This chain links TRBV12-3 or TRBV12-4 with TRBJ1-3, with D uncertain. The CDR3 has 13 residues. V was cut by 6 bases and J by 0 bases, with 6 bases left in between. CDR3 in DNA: TGTGCCAGCAGCTTGAGCTCTGGAAACACCATATATTTT. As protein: CASSLSSGNTIYF.

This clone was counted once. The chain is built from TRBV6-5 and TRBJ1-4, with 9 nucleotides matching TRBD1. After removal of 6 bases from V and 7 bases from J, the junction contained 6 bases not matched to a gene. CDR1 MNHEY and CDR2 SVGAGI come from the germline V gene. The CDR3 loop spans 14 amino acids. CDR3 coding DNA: TGTGCCAGCAGCACCGGGACAGGGTTTGAAAAACTGTTTTTT. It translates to CASSTGTGFEKLFF.